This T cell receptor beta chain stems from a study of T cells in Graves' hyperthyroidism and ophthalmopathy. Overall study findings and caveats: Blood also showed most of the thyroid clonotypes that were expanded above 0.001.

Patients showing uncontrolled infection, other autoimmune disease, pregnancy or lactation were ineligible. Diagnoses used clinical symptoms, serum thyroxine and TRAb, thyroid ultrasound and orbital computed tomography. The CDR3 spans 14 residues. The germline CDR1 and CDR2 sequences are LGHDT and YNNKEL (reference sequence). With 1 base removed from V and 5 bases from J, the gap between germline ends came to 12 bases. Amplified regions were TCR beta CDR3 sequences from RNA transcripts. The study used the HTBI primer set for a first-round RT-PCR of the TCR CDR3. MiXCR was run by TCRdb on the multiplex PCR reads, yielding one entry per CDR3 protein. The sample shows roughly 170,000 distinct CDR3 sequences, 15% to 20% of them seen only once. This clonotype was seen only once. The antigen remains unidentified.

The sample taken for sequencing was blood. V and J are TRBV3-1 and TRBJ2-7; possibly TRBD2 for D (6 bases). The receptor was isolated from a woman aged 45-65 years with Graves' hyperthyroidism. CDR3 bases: TGTGCCAGCAGCCAAGTCCAGCGGAGGGACGAGCAGTACTTC. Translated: CASSQVQRRDEQYF.